These T cell receptor beta chains were read from a single sample in a study of shared clonotypes between healthy human individuals. The table came from immunoSEQ multiplex PCR; TCRdb's copy has only in-frame clones and leaves some out. The sample has roughly 2 million clones, approximately 94% seen once. Sequencing was done on a sample of naive CD4+ T cells sorted from blood. These TCRs come from a man younger than 30 in good health. CDR3s include the opening cysteine and the closing phenylalanine or tryptophan. The order of the fields is clone size, V gene, D gene, J gene, CDR3 protein, CDR3 DNA. A D gene is named only where the DNA matches it firmly. Clone size is shown for a subset of rows, as once, few, many or a class of expanded clone.

>few|TRBV11-2|-|TRBJ2-7
CASSPTYYEQYF
TGTGCCAGCAGCCCGACCTACTACGAGCAGTACTTC
>once|TRBV2|TRBD1|TRBJ1-4
CASSEAGQGAREKLFF
TGTGCCAGCAGTGAAGCGGGACAGGGGGCAAGGGAAAAACTGTTTTTT
>-|TRBV7-2|-|TRBJ1-5
CASSFRLNQPQHF
TGTGCCAGCAGCTTCAGGCTCAATCAGCCCCAGCATTTT
>-|TRBV30|-|TRBJ2-5
CAWSVLRGAKKTQYF
TGTGCCTGGAGTGTACTAAGGGGGGCGAAAAAGACCCAGTACTTC
>-|TRBV19|-|TRBJ2-1
CASSVLRLTGNEQFF
TGTGCCAGTAGTGTGCTCCGACTCACTGGCAATGAGCAGTTCTTC
>-|TRBV5-1|-|TRBJ2-7
CASSLTVGHEQYF
TGCGCCAGCAGCTTGACGGTTGGGCACGAGCAGTACTTC
>-|TRBV29-1|TRBD1|TRBJ1-1
CSVRSETGGKNTEAFF
TGCAGCGTTCGCTCCGAGACAGGGGGGAAGAACACTGAAGCTTTCTTT
>-|TRBV7-9|TRBD2|TRBJ2-1
CASSRGTSGSLSSYNEQFF
TGTGCCAGCAGCCGTGGGACTAGCGGGAGTCTTAGCTCCTACAATGAGCAGTTCTTC
>-|TRBV5-1|-|TRBJ2-7
CASREQGVYEQYF
TGCGCCAGCAGGGAACAGGGAGTCTACGAGCAGTACTTC
>once|TRBV18|TRBD2|TRBJ2-3
CASSQGLAELDTQYF
TGTGCCAGCTCACAGGGACTAGCCGAGCTCGATACGCAGTATTTT
>-|TRBV11-2|TRBD2|TRBJ2-2
CASSLRLSSGSPTTGELFF
TGTGCCAGCAGCTTACGTTTGTCCAGCGGGAGCCCTACGACCGGGGAGCTGTTTTTT
>-|TRBV15|-|TRBJ2-3
CATSPSPSTDTQYF
TGTGCCACCAGCCCATCCCCAAGCACAGATACGCAGTATTTT
>-|TRBV5-1|-|TRBJ2-3
CASSLSQPLTDTQYF
TGCGCCAGCAGCTTGTCCCAACCCCTCACAGATACGCAGTATTTT
>-|TRBV25-1|-|TRBJ2-5
CASGLSGETQYF
TGTGCCTCTGGACTCTCCGGGGAGACCCAGTACTTC
>-|TRBV6-6|-|TRBJ1-2
CASSYESYGYTF
TGTGCCAGCAGTTACGAAAGCTATGGCTACACCTTC
>once|TRBV5-4|TRBD1|TRBJ1-2
CASSAPGQGLGYTF
TGTGCCAGCAGCGCACCGGGACAGGGGTTAGGCTACACCTTC
>-|TRBV10-2|TRBD2|TRBJ2-3
CASSLQSAGVPHTQYF
TGCGCCAGCTCGCTGCAGTCCGCGGGGGTCCCCCATACGCAGTATTTT
>-|TRBV4-3|-|TRBJ1-5
CASSQAWQDSNQPQHF
TGCGCCAGCAGCCAAGCTTGGCAGGATAGCAATCAGCCCCAGCATTTT
>-|TRBV6-5|-|TRBJ1-1
CATSRGLGTEAFF
TGTGCTACCTCCCGGGGGCTGGGCACTGAAGCTTTCTTT
>-|TRBV6-1|-|TRBJ1-5
CASRQDSNQPQHF
TGTGCCAGCAGACAGGATAGCAATCAGCCCCAGCATTTT
>once|TRBV4-1|-|TRBJ2-3
CASSQTSFRGDTQYF
TGCGCCAGCAGCCAAACTAGCTTCAGGGGAGATACGCAGTATTTT
>-|TRBV9|TRBD2|TRBJ2-1
CASSVGLAGPNEQFF
TGTGCCAGCAGCGTCGGACTAGCGGGGCCCAATGAGCAGTTCTTC
>once|TRBV7-2|TRBD2|TRBJ2-7
CASSLVTSGSHTYEQYF
TGTGCCAGCAGCTTAGTAACTAGCGGGAGCCATACCTACGAGCAGTACTTC
>-|TRBV7-6|-|TRBJ2-7
CASSLGAPSYEQYF
TGTGCCAGCAGCTTAGGGGCCCCTTCCTACGAGCAGTACTTC
>-|TRBV5-4|-|TRBJ2-3
CASSLGGRPSTSTDTQYF
TGTGCCAGCAGCTTGGGAGGGCGACCTTCTACTAGCACAGATACGCAGTATTTT
>-|TRBV28|TRBD1|TRBJ2-6
CASREGDREFGANVLTF
TGTGCCAGCAGGGAGGGGGACAGGGAGTTTGGGGCCAACGTCCTGACTTTC
>-|TRBV6-5|TRBD1|TRBJ1-2
CASSYWTGKEYGYTF
TGTGCCAGCAGTTACTGGACAGGGAAAGAATATGGCTACACCTTC
>-|TRBV28|-|TRBJ1-4
CASSRLGNEKLFF
TGTGCCAGCAGTCGGCTCGGAAATGAAAAACTGTTTTTT
>-|TRBV7-3|TRBD1|TRBJ2-2
CASSSQGDTGELFF
TGTGCCAGCTCCTCCCAGGGGGACACCGGGGAGCTGTTTTTT
>-|TRBV7-9|-|TRBJ1-1
CASSLEGRTEAFF
TGTGCCAGCAGCTTAGAGGGGAGGACTGAAGCTTTCTTT
>-|TRBV7-2|-|TRBJ2-7
CASSLALAGAYEQYF
TGTGCCAGCAGCTTAGCGCTGGCAGGGGCCTACGAGCAGTACTTC
>once|TRBV6-5|-|TRBJ1-2
CASSYAGNYGYTF
TGTGCCAGCAGTTACGCAGGGAACTATGGCTACACCTTC
>-|TRBV10-1|-|TRBJ2-7
CASRCEQYF
TGCGCCAGCAGATGCGAGCAGTACTTC
>-|TRBV30|-|TRBJ2-1
CAFTQGNEQFF
TGTGCCTTCACACAGGGCAATGAGCAGTTCTTC
>-|TRBV4-1|-|TRBJ2-3
CASSQSPDTQYF
TGCGCCAGCAGCCAATCCCCAGATACGCAGTATTTT
>-|TRBV6-5|TRBD1|TRBJ1-2
CASWGQMRKGYTF
TGTGCCAGTTGGGGACAGATGAGAAAGGGCTACACCTTC
>once|TRBV25-1|-|TRBJ2-5
CASSDGGRDETQYF
TGTGCCAGCAGTGATGGGGGCAGAGACGAGACCCAGTACTTC
>-|TRBV7-9|-|TRBJ2-7
CASSLQGGPYEQYF
TGTGCCAGCAGCTTACAGGGAGGTCCCTACGAGCAGTACTTC
>-|TRBV9|-|TRBJ1-6
CASSAGQSYNSPLHF
TGTGCCAGCAGCGCAGGGCAATCCTATAATTCACCCCTCCACTTT
>-|TRBV5-1|-|TRBJ1-4
CASSAGRGLSEKLFF
TGCGCCAGCAGCGCTGGCCGGGGGCTTAGTGAAAAACTGTTTTTT
>-|TRBV6-1|-|TRBJ2-1
CASRAPSYNEQFF
TGTGCCAGCAGGGCCCCCTCCTACAATGAGCAGTTCTTC
>-|TRBV27|TRBD2|TRBJ2-2
CASRLAGGNTGELFF
TGTGCCAGCAGACTAGCGGGGGGGAACACCGGGGAGCTGTTTTTT
>-|TRBV6-6|-|TRBJ2-2
CASSSGQGTGELFF
TGTGCCAGCAGTTCGGGTCAGGGTACCGGGGAGCTGTTTTTT
>-|TRBV11-2|-|TRBJ1-6
CASSLGTWEGSSPLHF
TGTGCCAGCAGCTTAGGCACTTGGGAGGGTAGTTCACCCCTCCACTTT
>once|TRBV28|-|TRBJ1-2
CASSSRPGGYGYTF
TGTGCCAGCAGTTCGCGCCCGGGTGGCTATGGCTACACCTTC
>-|TRBV7-8|-|TRBJ2-7
CASSLQGGLTYEQYF
TGTGCCAGCAGCTTACAAGGGGGACTTACCTACGAGCAGTACTTC
>-|TRBV7-2|-|TRBJ1-2
CASSLANRALNYGYTF
TGTGCCAGCAGCTTAGCGAACAGGGCCCTTAACTATGGCTACACCTTC
>-|TRBV30|TRBD1|TRBJ1-4
CAWSVLLGPPTGSGKLFF
TGTGCCTGGAGTGTACTTTTGGGACCGCCGACAGGGTCTGGAAAACTGTTTTTT
>once|TRBV6-5|TRBD2|TRBJ2-7
CASSYPLAGGPVEQYF
TGTGCCAGCAGTTACCCGCTAGCGGGAGGGCCGGTCGAGCAGTACTTC
>-|TRBV2|TRBD2|TRBJ2-1
CASSGASGRPYSEQFF
TGTGCCAGCAGTGGGGCAAGCGGGAGGCCTTACAGTGAGCAGTTCTTC
>-|TRBV30|-|TRBJ2-6
CASLISGANVLTF
TGTGCCTCCCTTATCTCTGGGGCCAACGTCCTGACTTTC
>-|TRBV30|TRBD1|TRBJ1-4
CAWTRQGAEKLFF
TGTGCCTGGACCCGACAGGGCGCTGAAAAACTGTTTTTT